These 3 T cell receptor beta chains were sequenced from one sample in a study of blood T cell repertoires in COVID-19. Produced via immunoSEQ multiplex PCR; TCRdb's table is partial and in-frame only. The data hold about 270,000 clones, with roughly nine tenths observed a single time. Sequencing was carried out using peripheral blood. The receptors were sampled from a woman aged 25 to 45 with COVID-19, enrolled during active disease.

This chain connects TRBV7-8 to TRBJ1-1, with a possible D match to TRBD1 (5 bases). Looked up from germline, CDR1 is SGHVS and CDR2 is FQNEAQ. Trimming stripped 1 base from V and 5 bases from J, with 14 bases between. The CDR3 has 15 amino acids. The chain's CDR3 is CASSLVGGVETEAFF. CDR3 bases: TGTGCCAGCAGCTTAGTTGGGGGGGTGGAAACTGAAGCTTTCTTT. The variable domain in full, with the rest retrieved from reference TRBV7-8 and TRBJ1-1, is GAGVSQSPRYKVAKRGQDVALRCDPISGHVSLFWYQQALGQGPEFLTYFQNEAQLDKSGLPSDRFFAERPEGSVSTLKIQRTQQEDSAVYLCASSLVGGVETEAFFGQGTRLTVV.

This chain connects TRBV11-2 to TRBJ2-3, with 9 bases aligning to TRBD2. Germline V CDR1 and CDR2: SGHAT, FQNNGV. CDR3 length equals 16 residues. J lost 5 bases, V lost 5 bases, and 11 bases had no gene match. CDR3: CASSRGRGGLRDTQYF. Written as DNA, the CDR3 is TGTGCCAGCAGCCGGGGGCGGGGGGGCCTGAGAGATACGCAGTATTTT.

This rearrangement joins TRBV6-2 or TRBV6-3 to TRBJ1-2; no clear D gene. This CDR3 has 13 residues. Germline V CDR1 and CDR2: MNHEY, SVGEGT. Trimming shortened V by 5 bases and J by 4 bases, and 11 bases separated the two germline ends. CDR3 loop: CASSRAPGYGYTF. As DNA, the CDR3 is TGTGCCAGCAGTCGAGCCCCTGGCTATGGCTACACCTTC.